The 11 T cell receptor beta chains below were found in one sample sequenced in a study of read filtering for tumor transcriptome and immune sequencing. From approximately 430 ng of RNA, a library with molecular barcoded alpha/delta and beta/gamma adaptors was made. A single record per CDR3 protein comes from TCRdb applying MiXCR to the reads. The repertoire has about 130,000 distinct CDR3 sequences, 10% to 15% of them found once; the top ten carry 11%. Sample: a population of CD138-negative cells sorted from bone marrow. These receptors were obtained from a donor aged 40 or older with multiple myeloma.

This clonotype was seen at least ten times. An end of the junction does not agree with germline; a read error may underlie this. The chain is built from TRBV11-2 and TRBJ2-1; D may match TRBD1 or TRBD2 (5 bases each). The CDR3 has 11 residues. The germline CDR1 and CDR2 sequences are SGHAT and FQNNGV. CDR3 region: CASSPGTGREF. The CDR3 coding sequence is TGTGCCAGCAGCCCCGGGACGGGCAGGGAATTC.

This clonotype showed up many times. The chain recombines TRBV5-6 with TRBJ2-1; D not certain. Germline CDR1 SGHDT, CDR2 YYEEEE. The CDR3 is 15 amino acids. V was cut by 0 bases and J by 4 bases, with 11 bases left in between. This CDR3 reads CASSLGQHPYNEQFF. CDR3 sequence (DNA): TGTGCCAGCAGCTTGGGGCAGCACCCTTACAATGAGCAGTTCTTC.

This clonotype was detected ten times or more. The CDR3 bases are TGTGCCAGCAGCGTCGACAGAAGATATGGCTACACCTTC. The encoded protein is CASSVDRRYGYTF. The chain is built from TRBV11-1 and TRBJ1-2; D may be TRBD1 (5 bases). Germline CDR1 is SGHAT and CDR2 is FQDESV (reference sequence). This CDR3 is 13 amino acids long. V lost 5 bases, J lost 5 bases, and 12 bases lay in between.

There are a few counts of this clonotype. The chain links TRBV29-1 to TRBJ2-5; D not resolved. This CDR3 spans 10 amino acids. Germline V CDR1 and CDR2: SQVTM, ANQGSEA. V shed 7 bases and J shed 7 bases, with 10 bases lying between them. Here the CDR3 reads CSESWRTQYF. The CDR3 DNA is TGCAGCGAATCCTGGCGGACCCAGTACTTC.

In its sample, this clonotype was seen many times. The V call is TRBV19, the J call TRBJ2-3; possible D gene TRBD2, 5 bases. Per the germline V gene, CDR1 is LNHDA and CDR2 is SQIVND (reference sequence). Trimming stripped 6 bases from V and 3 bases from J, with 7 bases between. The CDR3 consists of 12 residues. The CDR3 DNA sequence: TGTGCCAGTAGGAGGGATACAGATACGCAGTATTTT. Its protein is CASRRDTDTQYF.

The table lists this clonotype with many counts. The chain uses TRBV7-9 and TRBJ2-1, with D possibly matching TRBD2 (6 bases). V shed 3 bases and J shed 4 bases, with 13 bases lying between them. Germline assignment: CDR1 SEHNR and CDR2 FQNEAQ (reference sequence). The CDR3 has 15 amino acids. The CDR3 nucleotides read TGTGCCAGCAGCTTCTCCGGGACTCCGTACAATGAGCAGTTCTTC. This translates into CASSFSGTPYNEQFF.

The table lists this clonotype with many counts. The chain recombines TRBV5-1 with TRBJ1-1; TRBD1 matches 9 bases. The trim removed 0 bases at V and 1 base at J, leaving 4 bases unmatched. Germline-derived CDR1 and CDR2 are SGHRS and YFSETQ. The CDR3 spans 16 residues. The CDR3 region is CASSLGPGQGNTEAFF. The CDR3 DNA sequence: TGCGCCAGCAGCTTGGGGCCGGGACAGGGGAACACTGAAGCTTTCTTT. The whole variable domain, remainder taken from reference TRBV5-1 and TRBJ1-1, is KAGVTQTPRYLIKTRGQQVTLSCSPISGHRSVSWYQQTPGQGLQFLFEYFSETQRNKGNFPGRFSGRQFSNSRSEMNVSTLELGDSALYLCASSLGPGQGNTEAFFGQGTRLTVV.

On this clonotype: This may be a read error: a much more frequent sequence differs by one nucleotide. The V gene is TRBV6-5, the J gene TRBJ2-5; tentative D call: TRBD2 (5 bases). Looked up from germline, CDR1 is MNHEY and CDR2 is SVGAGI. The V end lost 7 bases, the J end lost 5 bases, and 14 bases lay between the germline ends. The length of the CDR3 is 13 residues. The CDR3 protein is CASKTTRIETQYF. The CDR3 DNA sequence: TGTGCCAGCAAGACTACAAGGATCGAGACCCAGTACTTC.

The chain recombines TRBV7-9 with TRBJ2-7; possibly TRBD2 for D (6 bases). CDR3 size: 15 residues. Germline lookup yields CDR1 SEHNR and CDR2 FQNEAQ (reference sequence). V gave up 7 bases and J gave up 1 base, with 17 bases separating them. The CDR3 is CASTLFRRGSYEQYF. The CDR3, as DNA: TGTGCCAGCACCCTCTTCCGGAGGGGATCCTACGAGCAGTACTTC.

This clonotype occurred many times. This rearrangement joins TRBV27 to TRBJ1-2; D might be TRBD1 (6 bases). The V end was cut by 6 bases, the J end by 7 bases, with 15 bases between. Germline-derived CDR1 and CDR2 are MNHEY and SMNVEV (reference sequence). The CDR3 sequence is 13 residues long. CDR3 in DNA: TGTGCCAGCAGCTTTCGGCAGGGGTTTGGCTACACCTTC. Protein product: CASSFRQGFGYTF.

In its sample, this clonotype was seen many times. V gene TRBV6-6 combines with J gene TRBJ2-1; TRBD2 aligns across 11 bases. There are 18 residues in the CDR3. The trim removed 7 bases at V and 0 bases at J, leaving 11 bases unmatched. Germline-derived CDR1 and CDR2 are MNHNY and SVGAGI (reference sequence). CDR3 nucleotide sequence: TGTGCCAGCACAGACGGACTAGCGGGCTATAGCTCCTACAATGAGCAGTTCTTC. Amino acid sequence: CASTDGLAGYSSYNEQFF.